This T cell receptor (beta chain) was identified during a study of CD8+ T cells in alopecia areata. The overall study: Treatment ran 6 to 18 months, with 6 months of follow-up afterward. Overall study results and limits: As there was one nonresponder, how baseline CD8+ expansion relates to response remains uncertain.

cDNA prepared by RNA extraction and subsequent reverse transcription served as the template for sequencing. TCRdb keeps only in-frame clones here, not all; method: immunoSEQ multiplex PCR. The sample lists about 140,000 clones, roughly 86% occurring once. Only one count was recorded for this clone. The antigen remains undetermined. Treatment: oral pan-JAK inhibitor, 5-10 mg twice daily. This material consisted of CD8+ T cells sorted from blood, taken at week 4, from a patient treated with tofacitinib. The TCR was taken from a human donor with alopecia areata.

CDR3 region: CASSLGGAGNTIYF. The CDR3 DNA reads as TGTGCCAGCAGCTTGGGAGGTGCTGGAAACACCATATATTTT. This chain connects TRBV5-6 to TRBJ1-3, with D unclear. V was trimmed by 0 bases and J by 2 bases, leaving 6 bases between them. The CDR3 covers 14 residues. The V gene's germline CDR1 is SGHDT and CDR2 YYEEEE.